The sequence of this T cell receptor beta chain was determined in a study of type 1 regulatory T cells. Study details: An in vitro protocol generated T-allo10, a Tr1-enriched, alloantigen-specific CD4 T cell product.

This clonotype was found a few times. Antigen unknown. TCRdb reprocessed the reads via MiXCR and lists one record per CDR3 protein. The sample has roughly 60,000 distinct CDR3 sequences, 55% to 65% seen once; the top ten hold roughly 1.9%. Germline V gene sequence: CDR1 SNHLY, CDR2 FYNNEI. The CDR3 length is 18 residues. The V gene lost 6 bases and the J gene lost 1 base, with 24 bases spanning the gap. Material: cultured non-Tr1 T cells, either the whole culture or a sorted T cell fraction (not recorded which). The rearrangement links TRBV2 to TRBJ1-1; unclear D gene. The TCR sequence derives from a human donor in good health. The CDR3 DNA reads TGTGCCAGCAGACAAGCGTGGGCCGGGGAGGTAGCGAACACTGAAGCTTTCTTT. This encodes CASRQAWAGEVANTEAFF.